The 12 T cell receptor beta chains below were found in one sample sequenced in a study of PD-1 blockade in classical Hodgkin lymphoma. The protocol was immunoSEQ multiplex PCR, while the TCRdb copy is restricted to in-frame clones and leaves out a portion. This table has around 20,000 clones, approximately 80% appearing once. All the patients suffered relapse after autologous stem cell transplantation, and brentuximab vedotin exposure differed. This specimen consisted of peripheral blood mononuclear cells (PBMCs), obtained before the second cycle of nivolumab. Every receptor here comes from a human donor with classical Hodgkin lymphoma.

The rearrangement links TRBV2 to TRBJ1-2; D ambiguous. There are 15 residues in the CDR3. Germline V gene sequence: CDR1 SNHLY, CDR2 FYNNEI. Trimming pared 3 bases from V and 4 bases from J, leaving 15 bases between. CDR3 amino acids: CASSDVLPRTYGYTF. Here the CDR3 DNA reads TGTGCCAGCAGTGATGTCCTCCCTCGAACCTATGGCTACACCTTC.

The chain couples TRBV2 to TRBJ2-3; D is undetermined. The V gene's germline CDR1 is SNHLY and CDR2 FYNNEI. V gave up 1 base and J gave up 1 base, with 6 bases separating them. This CDR3 region has 14 residues. CDR3 bases: TGTGCCAGCAGTGAAGGGCACCGCACAGATACGCAGTATTTT. This sequence encodes CASSEGHRTDTQYF.

This clone was found once. The genes are TRBV27 and TRBJ1-4; D might be TRBD1 (5 bases). There are 14 residues in the CDR3. The V end lost 5 bases, the J end lost 7 bases, and 14 bases lay between the germline ends. The germline V gene has CDR1 MNHEY and CDR2 SMNVEV (reference sequence). This CDR3 reads CASSGTSRGEKLFF. The CDR3 DNA reads as TGTGCCAGCAGTGGGACCTCACGGGGTGAAAAACTGTTTTTT.

The chain is built from TRBV28 and TRBJ1-5; perhaps TRBD1 as D (6 bases). Trimming stripped 0 bases from V and 0 bases from J, with 9 bases between. CDR3 size: 16 residues. Per the germline V gene, CDR1 is MDHEN and CDR2 is SYDVKM. The CDR3 bases are TGTGCCAGCAGTTTATGGACAGGCGATAGCAATCAGCCCCAGCATTTT. Translated: CASSLWTGDSNQPQHF.

V is TRBV9 and J is TRBJ1-6; 8 bases are a match to TRBD1. Germline-derived CDR1 and CDR2 are SGDLS and YYNGEE. CDR3 length equals 15 residues. V shed 0 bases, J shed 9 bases, and the junction held 5 bases outside the gene matches. The CDR3 protein is CASSVGTGFISPLHF. Written as DNA, the CDR3 is TGTGCCAGCAGCGTAGGGACAGGGTTTATTTCACCCCTCCACTTT.

This chain joins TRBV5-8 and TRBJ1-1, with D possibly matching TRBD1 (5 bases). There are 14 residues in the CDR3. Trimming shortened V by 1 base and J by 3 bases, and 10 bases separated the two germline ends. The V gene's germline CDR1 is SGHTS and CDR2 YDEGEE. DNA for the CDR3: TGTGCCAGCAGCTTGCGGGGGAGGTACACTGAAGCTTTCTTT. It translates to CASSLRGRYTEAFF. The variable domain in full, with the rest retrieved from reference TRBV5-8 and TRBJ1-1, is EAGVTQSPTHLIKTRGQQATLRCSPISGHTSVYWYQQALGLGLQFLLWYDEGEERNRGNFPPRFSGRQFPNYSSELNVNALELEDSALYLCASSLRGRYTEAFFGQGTRLTVV.

This rearrangement joins TRBV7-8 to TRBJ1-3; no clear D gene. Germline loops: CDR1 SGHVS, CDR2 FQNEAQ. The CDR3 consists of 14 residues. Trimming took 1 base from V and 4 from J, leaving 8 bases between them. CDR3 in amino acids: CASSLVGSGNTIYF. The CDR3 nucleotides are TGTGCCAGCAGCTTAGTTGGGAGCGGAAACACCATATATTTT.

The V and J genes are TRBV4-1 and TRBJ2-3; D is perhaps TRBD2 (6 bases). Per the germline V gene, CDR1 is MGHRA and CDR2 is YSYEKL. V was pared by 0 bases and J by 3 bases, with 13 bases between. The CDR3 has 16 residues. CDR3: CASSQDTGVGTDTQYF. CDR3 coding DNA: TGCGCCAGCAGCCAAGATACGGGGGTCGGTACAGATACGCAGTATTTT.

The V and J genes are TRBV5-6 and TRBJ1-3; no reliable D call. The V end was cut by 1 base, the J end by 0 bases, with 11 bases between. Germline CDR1 SGHDT, CDR2 YYEEEE. CDR3 length equals 16 residues. CDR3 sequence: CASSLPDSSSGNTIYF. In DNA, the CDR3 is TGTGCCAGCAGCTTGCCGGACTCTAGCTCTGGAAACACCATATATTTT.

The genes are TRBV29-1 and TRBJ1-2, with unresolved D. Germline loops: CDR1 SQVTM, CDR2 ANQGSEA. V was cut by 0 bases and J by 4 bases, with 9 bases left in between. The CDR3 is made up of 13 amino acids. This chain's CDR3 is CSVEDLDSYGYTF. CDR3 DNA sequence: TGCAGCGTTGAAGACCTAGATTCCTATGGCTACACCTTC.

The V and J genes are TRBV18 and TRBJ2-2; a weak D match, TRBD1 (5 bases). This CDR3 is built from 14 residues. Germline V lookup: CDR1 KGHSH, CDR2 LQKENI. Trimming shortened V by 5 bases and J by 4 bases, and 11 bases separated the two germline ends. Here the CDR3 DNA reads TGTGCCAGCTCAAGGGGCCAAAGCACCGGGGAGCTGTTTTTT. Residues: CASSRGQSTGELFF.

The chain links TRBV7-8 to TRBJ2-7; D remains ambiguous. Trimming shortened V by 4 bases and J by 5 bases, and 9 bases separated the two germline ends. This CDR3 has 12 amino acids. The germline gives CDR1 SGHVS, CDR2 FQNEAQ. The CDR3 coding sequence is TGTGCCAGCAGCTCATATTTGAACGAGCAGTACTTC. Encoded protein: CASSSYLNEQYF.